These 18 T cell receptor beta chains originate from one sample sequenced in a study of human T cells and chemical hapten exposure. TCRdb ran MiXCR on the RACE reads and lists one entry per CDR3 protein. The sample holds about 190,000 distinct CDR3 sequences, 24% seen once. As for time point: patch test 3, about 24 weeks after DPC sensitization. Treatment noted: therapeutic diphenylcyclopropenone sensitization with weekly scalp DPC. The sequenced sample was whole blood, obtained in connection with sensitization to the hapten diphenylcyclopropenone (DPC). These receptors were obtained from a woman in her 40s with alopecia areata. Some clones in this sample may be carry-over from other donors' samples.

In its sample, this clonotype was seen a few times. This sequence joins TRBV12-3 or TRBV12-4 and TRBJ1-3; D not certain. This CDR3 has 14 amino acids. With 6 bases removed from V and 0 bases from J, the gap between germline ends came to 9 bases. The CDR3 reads CASSLQNSGNTIYF. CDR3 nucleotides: TGTGCCAGCAGCCTACAGAACTCTGGAAACACCATATATTTT.

CDR3 in DNA: TGCGCCAGTGGGCCCGGCACCTATAATTCACCCCTCCACTTT. It codes for CASGPGTYNSPLHF. The gene calls are TRBV4-1 and TRBJ1-6; no clear D gene. Trimming removed 9 bases from V and 2 bases from J, with 11 bases in between. The germline V gene has CDR1 MGHRA and CDR2 YSYEKL. CDR3 length: 14 residues.

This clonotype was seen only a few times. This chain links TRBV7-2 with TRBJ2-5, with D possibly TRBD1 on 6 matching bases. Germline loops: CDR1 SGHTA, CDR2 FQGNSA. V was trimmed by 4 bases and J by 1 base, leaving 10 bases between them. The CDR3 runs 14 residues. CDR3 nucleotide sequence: TGTGCCAGCAGCTCTCAGGGGTCCCAAGAGACCCAGTACTTC. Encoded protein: CASSSQGSQETQYF.

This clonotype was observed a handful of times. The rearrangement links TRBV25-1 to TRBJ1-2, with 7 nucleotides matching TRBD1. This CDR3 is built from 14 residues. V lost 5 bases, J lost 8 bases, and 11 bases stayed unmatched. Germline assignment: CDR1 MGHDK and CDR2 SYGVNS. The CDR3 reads CASSSTGNIGGYTF. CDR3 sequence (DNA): TGTGCCAGCAGTTCGACAGGGAACATTGGGGGCTACACCTTC.

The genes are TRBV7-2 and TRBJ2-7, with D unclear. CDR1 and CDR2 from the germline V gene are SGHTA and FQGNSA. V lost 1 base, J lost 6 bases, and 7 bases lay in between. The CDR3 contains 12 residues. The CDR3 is CASSLGLLEQYF. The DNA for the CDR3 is TGTGCCAGCAGCTTAGGGCTGCTCGAGCAGTACTTC.

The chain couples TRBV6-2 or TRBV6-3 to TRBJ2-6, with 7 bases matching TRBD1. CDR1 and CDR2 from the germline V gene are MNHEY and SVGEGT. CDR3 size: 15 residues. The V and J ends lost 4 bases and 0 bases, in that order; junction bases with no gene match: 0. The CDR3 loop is CASSWDSSGANVLTF. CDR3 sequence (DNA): TGTGCCAGCAGTTGGGACAGCTCTGGGGCCAACGTCCTGACTTTC.

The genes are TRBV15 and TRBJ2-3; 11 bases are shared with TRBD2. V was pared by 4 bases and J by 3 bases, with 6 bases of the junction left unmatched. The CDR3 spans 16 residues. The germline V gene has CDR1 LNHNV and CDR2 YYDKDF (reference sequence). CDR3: CATSTGTSGSTDTQYF. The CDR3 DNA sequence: TGTGCCACCAGCACTGGAACTAGCGGGAGTACAGATACGCAGTATTTT. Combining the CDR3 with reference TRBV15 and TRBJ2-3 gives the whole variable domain DAMVIQNPRYQVTQFGKPVTLSCSQTLNHNVMYWYQQKSSQAPKLLFHYYDKDFNNEADTPDNFQSRRPNTSFCFLDIRSPGLGDTAMYLCATSTGTSGSTDTQYFGPGTRLTVL.

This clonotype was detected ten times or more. The CDR3 protein is CASSLDRGTEAFF. In DNA form, the CDR3 reads TGTGCCAGCAGCTTGGACAGGGGCACTGAAGCTTTCTTT. V is TRBV7-3 and J is TRBJ1-1; 9 bases line up with TRBD1. In germline, CDR1 is SGHTA, CDR2 FQGTGA. There are 13 residues in the CDR3. V was clipped by 3 bases and J by 4 bases; unmatched bases: 0. The full variable domain, its missing parts supplied by reference TRBV7-3 and TRBJ1-1, is GAGVSQTPSNKVTEKGKYVELRCDPISGHTALYWYRQSLGQGPEFLIYFQGTGAADDSGLPNDRFFAVRPEGSVSTLKIQRTERGDSAVYLCASSLDRGTEAFFGQGTRLTVV.

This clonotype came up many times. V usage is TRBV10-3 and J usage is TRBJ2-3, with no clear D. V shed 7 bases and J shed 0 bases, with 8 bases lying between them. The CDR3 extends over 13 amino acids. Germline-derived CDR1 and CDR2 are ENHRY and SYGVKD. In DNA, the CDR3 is TGTGCCATCATGGGGTCGAGCACAGATACGCAGTATTTT. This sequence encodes CAIMGSSTDTQYF.

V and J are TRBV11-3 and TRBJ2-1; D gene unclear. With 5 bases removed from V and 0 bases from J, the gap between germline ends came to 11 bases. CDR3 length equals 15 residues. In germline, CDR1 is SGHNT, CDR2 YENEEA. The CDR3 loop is CASSPSPLSYNEQFF. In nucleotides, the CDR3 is TGTGCCAGCAGCCCCAGTCCGCTCTCCTACAATGAGCAGTTCTTC.

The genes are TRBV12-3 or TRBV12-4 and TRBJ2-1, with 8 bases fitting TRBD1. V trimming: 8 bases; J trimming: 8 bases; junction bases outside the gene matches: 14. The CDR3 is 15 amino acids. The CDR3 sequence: CASAARTGSGDEQFF. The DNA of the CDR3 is TGTGCCAGCGCGGCGAGGACAGGGAGTGGGGATGAGCAGTTCTTC.

The CDR3 region is CASSPRQGSIYPLHF. CDR3 nucleotide sequence: TGTGCCAGCAGCCCCAGACAGGGTTCGATATACCCCCTCCACTTT. The chain recombines TRBV7-2 with TRBJ1-6; 7 nucleotides match TRBD1. J was trimmed by 13 bases and V by 5 bases; bases with no gene match: 14. This CDR3 contains 15 residues. Per the germline V gene, CDR1 is SGHTA and CDR2 is FQGNSA.

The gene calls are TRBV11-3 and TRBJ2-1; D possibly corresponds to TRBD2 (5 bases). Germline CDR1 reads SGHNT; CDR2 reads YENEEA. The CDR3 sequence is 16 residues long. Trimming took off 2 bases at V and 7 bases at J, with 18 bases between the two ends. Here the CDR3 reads CASSLRETRLTNEQFF. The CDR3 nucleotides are TGTGCCAGCAGCTTAAGGGAGACCCGCCTTACAAATGAGCAGTTCTTC.

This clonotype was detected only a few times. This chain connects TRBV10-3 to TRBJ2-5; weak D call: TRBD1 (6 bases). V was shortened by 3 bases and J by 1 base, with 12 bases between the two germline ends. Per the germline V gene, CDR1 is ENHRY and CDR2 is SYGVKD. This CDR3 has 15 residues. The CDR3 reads CAISDPTGFQETQYF. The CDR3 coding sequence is TGTGCCATCAGTGACCCCACAGGGTTCCAAGAGACCCAGTACTTC.

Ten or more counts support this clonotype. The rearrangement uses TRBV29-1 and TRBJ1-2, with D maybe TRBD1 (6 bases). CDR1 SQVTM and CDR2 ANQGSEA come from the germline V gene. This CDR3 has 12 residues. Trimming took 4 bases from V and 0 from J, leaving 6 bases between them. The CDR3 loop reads CSVAGANYGYTF. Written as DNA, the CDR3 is TGCAGCGTTGCAGGGGCTAACTATGGCTACACCTTC.

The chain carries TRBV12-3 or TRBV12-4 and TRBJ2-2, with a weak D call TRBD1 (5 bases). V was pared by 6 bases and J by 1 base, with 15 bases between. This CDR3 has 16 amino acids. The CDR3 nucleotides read TGTGCCAGCAGCCCCTGGGGCATAGGGAACACCGGGGAGCTGTTTTTT. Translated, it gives CASSPWGIGNTGELFF.

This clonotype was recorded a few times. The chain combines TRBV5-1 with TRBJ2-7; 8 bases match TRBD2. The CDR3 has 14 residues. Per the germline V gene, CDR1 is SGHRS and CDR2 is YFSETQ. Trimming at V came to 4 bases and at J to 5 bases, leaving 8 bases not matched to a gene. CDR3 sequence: CASSGPGLVNEQYF. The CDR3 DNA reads TGCGCCAGCAGCGGACCGGGACTAGTAAACGAGCAGTACTTC.

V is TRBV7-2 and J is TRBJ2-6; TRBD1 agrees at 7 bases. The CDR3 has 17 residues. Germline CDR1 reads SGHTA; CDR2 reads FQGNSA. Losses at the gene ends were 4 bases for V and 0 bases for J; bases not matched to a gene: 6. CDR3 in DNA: TGTGCCAGCAGCTCTGTCAGGGGGAGCTCTGGGGCCAACGTCCTGACTTTC. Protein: CASSSVRGSSGANVLTF. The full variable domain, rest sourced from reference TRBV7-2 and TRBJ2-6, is GAGVSQSPSNKVTEKGKDVELRCDPISGHTALYWYRQSLGQGLEFLIYFQGNSAPDKSGLPSDRFSAERTGGSVSTLTIQRTQQEDSAVYLCASSSVRGSSGANVLTFGAGSRLTVL.